Here is one T cell receptor beta chain with its context. What it binds is not known. This entry comes from a study of CD4 T cells in relation to SARS-CoV-2 and coronaviruses. Turning to the study itself: Median patient age was around 40 years, spanning 21 to 72 years.

Clones were sequenced by immunoSEQ multiplex PCR, and TCRdb holds only the in-frame ones, with some missing. The sample lists approximately 36,000 clones, under 85% seen once, with 20% in the top ten. The CDR3 covers 15 residues. Notes on the study in general: Monoreactive clones expanded significantly more to SARS-CoV-2 than crossreactive clones did.

The sequencing input was memory CD4+ T cells from PBMCs, cultured in vitro. The V gene is TRBV21-1, the J gene TRBJ2-5; TRBD1 is taken as the D call from the table, unchecked against the DNA. TRBV21-1 is a recognized pseudogene. The receptor comes from an adult with COVID-19. The CDR3 here is CASSPQTPGGETQYF. The CDR3 DNA reads TGTGCCAGCAGCCCACAAACTCCAGGGGGAGAGACCCAGTACTTC.